This T cell receptor (beta chain) was obtained from a study of a mutant IDH1 vaccine in newly diagnosed glioma (dated by TCRdb to about 2021). Study-wide context: Across visits V03 through V10, patients got a total of eight vaccinations, given in weeks 1, 3, 5, 7, 11, 15, 19 and 23. Vaccination started 4-6 weeks after radiotherapy alone, or was given together with temozolomide cycles in the groups whose treatment included chemotherapy. Of the approximately 34 treated patients, approximately 62% were male and around 40% were female, and a mean age of around 40 years was recorded. For exploratory analyses, roughly 25 treated patients had longitudinal TCRB deep sequencing done wherever samples were available. Prior to enrollment, standard therapy consisting of radiotherapy alone, temozolomide alone, or radiochemotherapy with temozolomide had been administered to patients, with the combination being received by most patients. Peripheral blood samples were drawn at six visits, namely V03 (baseline), V05, V07, V10, V12 and V13. Study-wide conclusions, independent of this receptor: Vaccine-induced immune responses across multiple MHC alleles were detected in over 85% of patients. Availability determined which PBMC samples were chosen for TCRB deep sequencing. The authors noted that analyses of patient blood samples could not be reproduced because of sample limitations. No apparent relationship was observed between pseudoprogression and alterations in the top peripheral T cell clonotypes detected by TCRB sequencing.

In light of the paper, this sample's time point label describes: week 11, during vaccination. Each vaccine dose was 300 ug of a 20-mer mutant IDH1 peptide in Montanide, given subcutaneously with topical imiquimod. The donors had newly diagnosed IDH1-mutant astrocytomas of WHO grade 3 or 4 that showed loss of nuclear ATRX. The samples were drawn from NOA16, a multicentre, single-arm, open-label phase I trial in Germany that tested a mutant IDH1 peptide vaccine in humans for the first time. Genomic DNA for TCRB sequencing was extracted from EDTA blood using the DNeasy Blood and Tissue Kit. Library construction relied on the immunoSEQ multiplex PCR assay. Rearranged TCR beta chain sequences were amplified with the hsTCRB Kit following the manufacturer's protocol. An Illumina MiSeq was used to sequence the TCRB libraries. Per the authors' processing: The kit vendor's proprietary platform handled demultiplexing, trimming and gene mapping. As stored in TCRdb, this immuneACCESS dataset retains in-frame rearrangements with V and J assigned. A fraction of the clones does not appear; measured against another copy, unresolved V genes explain less than half of the discrepancy, and the remainder lacks a known reason. V, J and clone size are taken as reported in that table, and D and trimming were inferred from the DNA itself. This sample comprises 95,000 to 120,000 clones, roughly nine tenths of them detected only once. 0.5% to 0.65% of the sample comes from the top ten.

The CDR3 holds 13 amino acids from the cysteine to the phenylalanine. Left in the record is the CDR3 DNA by itself, 39 bases read in frame from the first base. Trimming takes 10 bases from V and 4 bases from J, and the germline ends sit 11 bases apart. The germline V gene supplies CDR1 MNHEY and CDR2 SVGAGI. This clone was counted only a few times. The antigen it recognizes is unknown. Base qualities are missing; no much larger clone stands one base away. The chain links TRBV6-5 with TRBJ2-6; the D gene is unclear. The sample here was PBMCs, taken from a glioma patient whose treatment included an IDH1 peptide vaccine. The sequence was obtained from a woman aged 50 to 65 with glioma. The DNA reads as follows: TGTGCCACTAGGCCTGGAGGGGCCAACGTCCTGACTTTC. It translates to CATRPGGANVLTF.